This TCR beta chain was recorded in a study of shared T cell receptors in the human thymus (dated by TCRdb to the early 2020s). Some background on the complete study: The study examined how the human thymus generates shared, self-reactive T-cell receptor alpha chains.

For CDR1 and CDR2, the germline V gene lists ENHRY and SYGVKD. The CDR3 spans 17 residues, from the cysteine through the phenylalanine. Of all the DNA, just the CDR3 is kept, 51 bases in frame from base 1. V is trimmed back by 0 bases and J by 3 bases, and the junction contains 9 bases that no gene match accounts for. Library creation used the immunoSEQ multiplex PCR assay. Not all clones reach the TCRdb copy of this immuneACCESS table, which keeps in-frame sequences only. Checked studies attribute under half of the gap to unresolved V genes and leave the rest unexplained. Present in this sample are about 660,000 clones, approximately 88% of which were seen just once. The ten largest account for around 0.0099% of the sample. Points on this clone: Its antigen is currently not known. No base qualities exist here, and no much larger clone lies one base off it.

Separately, the same data were catalogued under a study of human thymus T cells. From the second report: In Finland, the donors were immunologically healthy infants who were having open corrective cardiac surgery for congenital heart defects. Thymus tissue was collected as surgical resects that were removed during corrective cardiac surgery. Biased V and J gene segment usage appeared to be present in both thymic and peripheral blood repertoires. Highly overlapping thymic TCR repertoires among unrelated individuals were reported in the related research. TCR alpha and beta repertoires from roughly 8 infant thymus samples and a few related peripheral blood samples were characterized in the study. The infant donors were roughly 7 to 244 days old, and the cohort included roughly six males and a couple of females. Thymocytes were freed from the tissue by mechanical means and kept at -70 degrees C as pellets of roughly 10-32 million cells. A QIAsymphony instrument was used to extract genomic DNA from frozen cell pellets. The immunoSEQ multiplex PCR assay was used to amplify the TCRB and TCRAD loci from a standardized quantity of quality-controlled genomic DNA. The V(D)J region was spanned by amplicons of a length sufficient to cover the CDR3 and to identify V and J genes. Amplicon sequencing was performed on an Illumina platform through the commercial immunoSEQ service. Primer bias and sequencing errors were corrected as previously described, and TCRAD and TCRB were defined on the basis of the IMGT database. immunoSEQ Analyzer 3.0 and VDJTools were used for repertoire analysis, which covered basic statistics, V/J segment usage, diversity estimates, rarefaction and pairwise overlap. Diversity was estimated using the Chao1, ChaoE, Efron-Thisted, Shannon and inverse Simpson indices, and was also estimated on datasets down-sampled to the size of the smallest sample. Repertoire overlap used strict matching of CDR3 nucleotide sequence, V gene and J gene, with Jaccard-based multidimensional scaling clustering. On average, thymus samples gave 800,000 or so unique TCRB clonotypes, whereas blood samples gave roughly 80,000.

The sequenced sample was thymocytes. The sequence was obtained from a boy younger than two with a congenital heart defect. Donor details come from another sample of the same person, matched by shared clones. The chain employs TRBV10-3 and TRBJ2-3; 7 bases in the junction line up with TRBD2. DNA sequence: TGTGCCATCAGTGAGTCGATATGGCGGGAGAATACAGATACGCAGTATTTT. Its protein reads: CAISESIWRENTDTQYF.